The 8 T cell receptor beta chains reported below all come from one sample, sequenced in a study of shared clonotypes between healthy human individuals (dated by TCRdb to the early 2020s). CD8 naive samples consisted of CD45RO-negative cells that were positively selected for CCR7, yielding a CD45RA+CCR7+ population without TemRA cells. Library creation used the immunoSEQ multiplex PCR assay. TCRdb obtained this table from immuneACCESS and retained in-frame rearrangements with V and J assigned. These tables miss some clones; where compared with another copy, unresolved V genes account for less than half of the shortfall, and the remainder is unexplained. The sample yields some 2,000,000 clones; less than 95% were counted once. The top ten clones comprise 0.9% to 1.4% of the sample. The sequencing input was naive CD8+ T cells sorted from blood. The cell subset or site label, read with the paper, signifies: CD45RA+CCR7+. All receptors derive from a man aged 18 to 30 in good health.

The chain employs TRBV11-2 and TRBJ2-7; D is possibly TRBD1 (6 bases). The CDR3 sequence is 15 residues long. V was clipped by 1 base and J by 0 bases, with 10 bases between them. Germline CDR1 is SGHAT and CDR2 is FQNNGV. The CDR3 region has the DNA TGTGCCAGCAGCTTAGGGACAGACAGCTCCTACGAGCAGTACTTC. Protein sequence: CASSLGTDSSYEQYF.

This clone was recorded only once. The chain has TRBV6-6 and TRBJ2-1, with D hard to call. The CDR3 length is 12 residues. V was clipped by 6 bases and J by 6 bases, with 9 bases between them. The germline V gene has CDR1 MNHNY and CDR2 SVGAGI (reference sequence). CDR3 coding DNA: TGTGCCAGCAGCCTATATTCCAATGAGCAGTTCTTC. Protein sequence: CASSLYSNEQFF.

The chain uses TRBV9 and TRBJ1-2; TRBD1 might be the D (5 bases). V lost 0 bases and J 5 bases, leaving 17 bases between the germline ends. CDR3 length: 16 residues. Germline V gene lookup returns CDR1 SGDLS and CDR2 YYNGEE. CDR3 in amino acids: CASSVARDSLEYGYTF. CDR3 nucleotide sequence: TGTGCCAGCAGCGTAGCCCGGGACTCCCTGGAGTATGGCTACACCTTC.

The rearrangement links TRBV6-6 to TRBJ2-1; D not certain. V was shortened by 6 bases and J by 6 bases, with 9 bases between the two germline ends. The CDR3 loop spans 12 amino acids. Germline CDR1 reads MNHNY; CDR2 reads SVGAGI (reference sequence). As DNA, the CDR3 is TGTGCCAGCAGCCCTGCTATCAATGAGCAGTTCTTC. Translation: CASSPAINEQFF.

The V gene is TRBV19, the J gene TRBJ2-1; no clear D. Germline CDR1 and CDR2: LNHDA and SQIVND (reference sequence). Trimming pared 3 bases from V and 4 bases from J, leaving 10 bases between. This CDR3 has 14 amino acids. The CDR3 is CASSMGSDYNEQFF. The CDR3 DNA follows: TGTGCCAGTAGTATGGGAAGCGATTACAATGAGCAGTTCTTC.

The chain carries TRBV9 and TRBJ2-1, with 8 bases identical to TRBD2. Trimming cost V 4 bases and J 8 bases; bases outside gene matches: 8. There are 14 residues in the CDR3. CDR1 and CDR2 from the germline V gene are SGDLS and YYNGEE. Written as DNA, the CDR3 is TGTGCCAGCAGCATTAGCGGGGTCTTGGATGAGCAGTTCTTC. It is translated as CASSISGVLDEQFF.

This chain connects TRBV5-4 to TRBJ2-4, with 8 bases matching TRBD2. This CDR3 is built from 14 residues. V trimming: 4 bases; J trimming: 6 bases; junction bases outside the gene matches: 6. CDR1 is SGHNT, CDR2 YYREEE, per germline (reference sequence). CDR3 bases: TGTGCCAGCAGCGAGTCCGGGACTAGAAACATTCAGTACTTC. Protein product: CASSESGTRNIQYF. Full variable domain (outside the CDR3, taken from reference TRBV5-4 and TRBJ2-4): ETGVTQSPTHLIKTRGQQVTLRCSSQSGHNTVSWYQQALGQGPQFIFQYYREEENGRGNFPPRFSGLQFPNYSSELNVNALELDDSALYLCASSESGTRNIQYFGAGTRLSVL.

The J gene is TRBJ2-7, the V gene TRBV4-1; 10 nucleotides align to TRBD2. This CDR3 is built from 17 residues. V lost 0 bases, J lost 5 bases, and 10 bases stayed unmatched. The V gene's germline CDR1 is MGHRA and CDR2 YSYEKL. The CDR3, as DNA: TGCGCCAGCAGCCAAGAGATCGGACTCGGACTAGCGGACGAGCAGTACTTC. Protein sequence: CASSQEIGLGLADEQYF.